These T cell receptor beta chains were read from a single sample in a study of CD8 T cells in Susac syndrome. TCRdb independently ran MiXCR on the immunoSEQ multiplex PCR reads; one entry per CDR3 protein. The repertoire holds more than 85,000 distinct CDR3 sequences, with around 94% as singletons. The sequenced sample consisted of CD4+ T cells from PBMCs. These receptor sequences come from a human donor with Susac syndrome. The CDR3 runs from the conserved cysteine through the conserved F or W. The D gene is left open where the match is weak.

len	j_gene	d_gene	v_gene	CDR3aa
11	TRBJ1-2	-	TRBV28	CASTSNYGYTF
11	TRBJ2-7	-	TRBV12-3/TRBV12-4	CASSMHYEQYF
17	TRBJ2-1	TRBD1	TRBV7-9	CASSLDIGGQGDCEQFF
16	TRBJ2-7	-	TRBV11-2	CASSLEMQAGAYEQYF
15	TRBJ1-1	-	TRBV27	CASSLQGPMNTEAFF
15	TRBJ1-5	-	TRBV29-1	CSVMETGLTEQPQHF
14	TRBJ2-7	-	TRBV13	CASSLDPGSYEQYF
14	TRBJ2-7	TRBD2	TRBV12-3/TRBV12-4	CASSALAGFDEQYF
14	TRBJ2-1	-	TRBV4-3	CASSQNLVGNEQFF
14	TRBJ2-7	-	TRBV20-1	CSASNPRDVYEQYF
13	TRBJ1-1	-	TRBV29-1	CSVEPSGDTEAFF
15	TRBJ2-5	TRBD2	TRBV7-2	CASSLSGGAVKTQYF
14	TRBJ1-2	TRBD1	TRBV11-3	CASSKGQGVYGYTF
14	TRBJ2-2	-	TRBV7-9	CASSLVGSTGELFF
16	TRBJ1-1	-	TRBV6-6	CASSYPIDSLNTEAFF
14	TRBJ1-5	-	TRBV20-1	CSARWGGSNQPQHF
11	TRBJ2-2	-	TRBV29-1	CSATEAGELFF
12	TRBJ1-1	-	TRBV3-1	CASSQTTFEAFF
14	TRBJ2-1	-	TRBV6-5	CASSPLGLYNEQFF
17	TRBJ1-5	TRBD1	TRBV19	CASSASTGTGSVRPQHF
12	TRBJ2-7	-	TRBV30	CASARGSYEQYF
12	TRBJ1-6	-	TRBV9	CASSTGSSPLHF
16	TRBJ2-1	TRBD1	TRBV5-6	CASSALETGAYNEQFF
13	TRBJ1-6	-	TRBV20-1	CSEGYFENSPLHF
14	TRBJ2-5	-	TRBV5-4	CASSFQGLQETQYF
13	TRBJ1-2	-	TRBV30	CAWKVQGSYGYTF
15	TRBJ2-3	TRBD1	TRBV2	CASRQDRGWTDTQYF
16	TRBJ2-2	-	TRBV4-1	CASSQESRRGTGELFF
14	TRBJ2-7	-	TRBV3-1	CASSQEALTYEQYF
13	TRBJ1-2	-	TRBV12-3/TRBV12-4	CASTPYSSYGYTF
16	TRBJ2-6	-	TRBV11-2	CASSPTPSSGANVLTF
15	TRBJ2-5	TRBD1	TRBV28	CASSAATGAGETQYF
10	TRBJ2-5	-	TRBV29-1	CSVEQRPQYF
15	TRBJ2-7	TRBD1	TRBV27	CASSLLTGGAYEQYF
15	TRBJ1-5	-	TRBV6-2/TRBV6-3	CASSYVVTSGQPQHF
15	TRBJ2-3	TRBD2	TRBV29-1	CSVAERGSTTDTQYF
13	TRBJ2-5	-	TRBV20-1	CSARGGSLETQYF